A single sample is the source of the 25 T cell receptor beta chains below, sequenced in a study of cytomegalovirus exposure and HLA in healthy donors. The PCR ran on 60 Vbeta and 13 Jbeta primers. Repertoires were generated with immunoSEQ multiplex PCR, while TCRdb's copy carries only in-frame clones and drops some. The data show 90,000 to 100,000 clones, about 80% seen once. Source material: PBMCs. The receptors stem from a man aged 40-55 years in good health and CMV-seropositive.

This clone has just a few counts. In nucleotides, the CDR3 is TGTGCCAGCAGCGTTGCGAGACAGCGCTATGGCTACACCTTC. Its protein product is CASSVARQRYGYTF. The gene calls are TRBV7-2 and TRBJ1-2; TRBD1 might be the D (5 bases). Trimming pared 5 bases from V and 4 bases from J, leaving 14 bases between. This CDR3 is built from 14 residues. CDR1 and CDR2 from the germline V gene are SGHTA and FQGNSA.

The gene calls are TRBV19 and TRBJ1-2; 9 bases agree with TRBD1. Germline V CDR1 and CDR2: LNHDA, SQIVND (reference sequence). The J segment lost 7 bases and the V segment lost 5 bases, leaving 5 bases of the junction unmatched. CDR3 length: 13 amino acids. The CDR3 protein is CASSVTGGVGYTF. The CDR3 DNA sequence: TGTGCCAGTAGTGTTACAGGGGGCGTTGGCTACACCTTC. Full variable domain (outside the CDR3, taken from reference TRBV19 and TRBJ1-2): DGGITQSPKYLFRKEGQNVTLSCEQNLNHDAMYWYRQDPGQGLRLIYYSQIVNDFQKGDIAEGYSVSREKKESFPLTVTSAQKNPTAFYLCASSVTGGVGYTFGSGTRLTVV.

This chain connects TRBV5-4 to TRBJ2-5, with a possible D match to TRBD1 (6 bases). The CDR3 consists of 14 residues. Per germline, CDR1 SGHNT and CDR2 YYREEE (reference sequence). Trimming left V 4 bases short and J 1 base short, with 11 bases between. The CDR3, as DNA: TGTGCCAGCAGCATACAGGGTCCCCAAGAGACCCAGTACTTC. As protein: CASSIQGPQETQYF.

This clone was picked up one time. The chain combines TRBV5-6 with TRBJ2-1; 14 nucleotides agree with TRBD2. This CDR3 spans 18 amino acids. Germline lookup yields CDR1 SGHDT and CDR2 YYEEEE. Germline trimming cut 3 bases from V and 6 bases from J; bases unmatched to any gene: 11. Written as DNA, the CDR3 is TGTGCCAGCAGCTCTCGACTAGCGGGAGGGCCGCGATCCAATGAGCAGTTCTTC. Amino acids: CASSSRLAGGPRSNEQFF.

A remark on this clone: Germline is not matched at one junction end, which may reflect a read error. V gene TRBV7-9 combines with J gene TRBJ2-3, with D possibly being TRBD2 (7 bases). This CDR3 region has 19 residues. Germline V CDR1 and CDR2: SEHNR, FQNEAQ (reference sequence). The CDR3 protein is CSSSFAGTLLAGGTDTQYF. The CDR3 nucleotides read TGTTCCAGCAGCTTCGCCGGGACACTTTTAGCGGGTGGCACAGATACGCAGTATTTT.

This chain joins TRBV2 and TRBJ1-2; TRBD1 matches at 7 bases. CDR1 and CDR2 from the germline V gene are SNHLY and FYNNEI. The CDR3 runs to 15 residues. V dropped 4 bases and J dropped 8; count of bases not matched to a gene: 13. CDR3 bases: TGTGCCAGCAGTGTCCTAGGGGGCGTCGCTTGGGGCTACACCTTC. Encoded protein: CASSVLGGVAWGYTF.

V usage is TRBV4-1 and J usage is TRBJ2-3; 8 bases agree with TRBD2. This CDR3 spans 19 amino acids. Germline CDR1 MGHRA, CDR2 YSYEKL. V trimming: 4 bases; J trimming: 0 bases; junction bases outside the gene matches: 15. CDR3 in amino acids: CASSPTPGGRMSSTDTQYF. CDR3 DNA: TGCGCCAGCAGCCCCACCCCGGGAGGGCGTATGTCTAGCACAGATACGCAGTATTTT.

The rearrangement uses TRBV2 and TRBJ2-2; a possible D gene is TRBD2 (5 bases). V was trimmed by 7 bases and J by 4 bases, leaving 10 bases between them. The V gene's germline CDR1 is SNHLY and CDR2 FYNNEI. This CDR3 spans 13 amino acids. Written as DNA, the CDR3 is TGTGCCAGCACCCTCGCGGGCACCGGGGAGCTGTTTTTT. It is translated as CASTLAGTGELFF.

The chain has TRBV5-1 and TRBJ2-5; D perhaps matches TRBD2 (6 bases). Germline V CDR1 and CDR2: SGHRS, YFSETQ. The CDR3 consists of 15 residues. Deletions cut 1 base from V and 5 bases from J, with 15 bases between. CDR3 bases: TGCGCCAGCAGCTTGCAAGGCGGGGCGCGGGAGACCCAGTACTTC. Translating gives CASSLQGGARETQYF. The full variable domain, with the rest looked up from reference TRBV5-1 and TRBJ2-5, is KAGVTQTPRYLIKTRGQQVTLSCSPISGHRSVSWYQQTPGQGLQFLFEYFSETQRNKGNFPGRFSGRQFSNSRSEMNVSTLELGDSALYLCASSLQGGARETQYFGPGTRLLVL.

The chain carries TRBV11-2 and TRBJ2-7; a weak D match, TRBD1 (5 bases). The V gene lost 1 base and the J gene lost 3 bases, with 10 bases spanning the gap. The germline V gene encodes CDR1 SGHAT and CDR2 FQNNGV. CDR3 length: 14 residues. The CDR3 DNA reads TGTGCCAGCAGCTTAGTAGGTCAGGGCTACGAGCAGTACTTC. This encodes CASSLVGQGYEQYF.

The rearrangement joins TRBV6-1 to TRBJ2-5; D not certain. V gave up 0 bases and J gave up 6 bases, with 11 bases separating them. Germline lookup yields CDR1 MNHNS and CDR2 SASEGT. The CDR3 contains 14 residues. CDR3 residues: CASSEALQAQTQYF. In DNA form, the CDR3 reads TGTGCCAGCAGTGAAGCGCTTCAGGCACAGACCCAGTACTTC.

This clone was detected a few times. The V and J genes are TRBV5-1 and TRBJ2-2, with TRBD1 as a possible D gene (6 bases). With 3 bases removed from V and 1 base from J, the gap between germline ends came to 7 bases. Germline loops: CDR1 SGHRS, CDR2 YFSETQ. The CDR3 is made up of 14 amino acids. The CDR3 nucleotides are TGCGCCAGCAGCTCGGGACAGAACACCGGGGAGCTGTTTTTT. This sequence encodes CASSSGQNTGELFF. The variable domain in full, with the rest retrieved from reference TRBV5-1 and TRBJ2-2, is KAGVTQTPRYLIKTRGQQVTLSCSPISGHRSVSWYQQTPGQGLQFLFEYFSETQRNKGNFPGRFSGRQFSNSRSEMNVSTLELGDSALYLCASSSGQNTGELFFGEGSRLTVL.

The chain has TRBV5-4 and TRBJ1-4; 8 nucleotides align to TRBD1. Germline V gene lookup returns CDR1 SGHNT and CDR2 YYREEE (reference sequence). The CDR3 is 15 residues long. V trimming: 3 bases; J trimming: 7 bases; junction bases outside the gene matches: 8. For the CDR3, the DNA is TGTGCCAGCAGCTCCCCGGGACAGGCCTCTGAAAAACTGTTTTTT. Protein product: CASSSPGQASEKLFF. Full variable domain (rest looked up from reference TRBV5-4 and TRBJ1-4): ETGVTQSPTHLIKTRGQQVTLRCSSQSGHNTVSWYQQALGQGPQFIFQYYREEENGRGNFPPRFSGLQFPNYSSELNVNALELDDSALYLCASSSPGQASEKLFFGSGTQLSVL.

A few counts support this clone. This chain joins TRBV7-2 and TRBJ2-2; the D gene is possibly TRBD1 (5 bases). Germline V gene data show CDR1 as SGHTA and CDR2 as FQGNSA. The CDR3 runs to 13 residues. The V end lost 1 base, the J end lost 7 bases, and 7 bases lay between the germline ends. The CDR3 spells CASSLVGLGELFF. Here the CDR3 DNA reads TGTGCCAGCAGCTTAGTGGGGCTCGGGGAGCTGTTTTTT.

This CDR3 reads CASSLSPWTSGGLEQYF. In nucleotides, the CDR3 is TGTGCCAGCAGTTTATCGCCCTGGACTAGCGGGGGACTCGAGCAGTACTTC. V is TRBV27 and J is TRBJ2-7; 13 bases are a match to TRBD2. CDR3 length: 17 residues. V lost 0 bases to trimming and J lost 6 bases; unmatched junction nucleotides: 8. Germline V lookup: CDR1 MNHEY, CDR2 SMNVEV (reference sequence).

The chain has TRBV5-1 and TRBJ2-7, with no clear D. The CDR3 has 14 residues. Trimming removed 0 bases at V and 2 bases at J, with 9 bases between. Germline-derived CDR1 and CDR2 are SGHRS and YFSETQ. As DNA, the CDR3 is TGCGCCAGCAGCTTGGCTAGTCGCGCCTACGAGCAGTACTTC. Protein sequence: CASSLASRAYEQYF.

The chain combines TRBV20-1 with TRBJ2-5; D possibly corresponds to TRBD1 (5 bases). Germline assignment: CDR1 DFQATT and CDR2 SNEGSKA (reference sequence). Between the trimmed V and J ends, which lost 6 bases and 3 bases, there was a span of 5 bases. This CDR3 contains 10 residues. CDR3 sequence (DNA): TGCAGTGCCAGGGAAGAGACCCAGTACTTC. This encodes CSAREETQYF.

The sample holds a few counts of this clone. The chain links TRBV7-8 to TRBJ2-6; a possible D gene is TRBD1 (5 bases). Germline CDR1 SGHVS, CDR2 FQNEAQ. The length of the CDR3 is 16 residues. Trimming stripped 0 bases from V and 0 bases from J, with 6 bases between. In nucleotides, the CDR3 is TGTGCCAGCAGCTTAGCACAGGACTCTGGGGCCAACGTCCTGACTTTC. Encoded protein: CASSLAQDSGANVLTF.

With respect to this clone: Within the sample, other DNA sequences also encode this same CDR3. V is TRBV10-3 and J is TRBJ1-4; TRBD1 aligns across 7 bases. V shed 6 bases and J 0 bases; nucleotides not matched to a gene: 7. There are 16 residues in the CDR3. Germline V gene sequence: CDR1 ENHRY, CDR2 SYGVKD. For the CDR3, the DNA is TGTGCCATCAGAAGCGACAGGGACCCAACTAATGAAAAACTGTTTTTT. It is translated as CAIRSDRDPTNEKLFF.

CDR3 sequence reads: CASAGFRRATTEAFF. CDR3 bases: TGTGCCAGTGCAGGTTTCCGCAGGGCCACCACTGAAGCTTTCTTT. The chain uses TRBV2 and TRBJ1-1; D perhaps matches TRBD1 (5 bases). From germline, CDR1 is SNHLY and CDR2 FYNNEI. The CDR3 contains 15 residues. Between the trimmed V and J ends, which lost 9 bases and 4 bases, there was a span of 21 bases.

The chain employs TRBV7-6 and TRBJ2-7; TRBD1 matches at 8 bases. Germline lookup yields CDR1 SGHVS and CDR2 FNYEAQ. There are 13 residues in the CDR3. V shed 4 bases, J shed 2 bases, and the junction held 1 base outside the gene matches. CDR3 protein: CASSSQGAYEQYF. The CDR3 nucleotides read TGTGCCAGCAGCTCACAGGGGGCCTACGAGCAGTACTTC.

CDR3 sequence: CASSQENTGQGAYEQYF. In DNA form, the CDR3 reads TGTGCCAGCAGCCAAGAGAATACGGGACAGGGGGCCTACGAGCAGTACTTC. This chain links TRBV4-2 with TRBJ2-7; 11 nucleotides match TRBD1. The germline V gene has CDR1 LGHNA and CDR2 YNFKEQ. This CDR3 has 17 residues. The J segment lost 2 bases and the V segment lost 0 bases, leaving 6 bases of the junction unmatched.

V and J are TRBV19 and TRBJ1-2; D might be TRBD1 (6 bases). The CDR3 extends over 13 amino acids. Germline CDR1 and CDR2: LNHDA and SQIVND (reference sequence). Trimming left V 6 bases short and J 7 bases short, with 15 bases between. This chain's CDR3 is CASSRQQGSGYTF. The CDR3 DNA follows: TGTGCCAGTAGCCGACAACAGGGTTCTGGCTACACCTTC.

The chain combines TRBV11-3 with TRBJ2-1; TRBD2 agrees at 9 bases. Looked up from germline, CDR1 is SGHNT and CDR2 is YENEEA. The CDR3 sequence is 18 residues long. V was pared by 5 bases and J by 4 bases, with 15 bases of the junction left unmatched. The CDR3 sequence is CASSPGWVAGAEYNEQFF. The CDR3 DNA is TGTGCCAGCAGCCCGGGGTGGGTAGCGGGGGCCGAATACAATGAGCAGTTCTTC.

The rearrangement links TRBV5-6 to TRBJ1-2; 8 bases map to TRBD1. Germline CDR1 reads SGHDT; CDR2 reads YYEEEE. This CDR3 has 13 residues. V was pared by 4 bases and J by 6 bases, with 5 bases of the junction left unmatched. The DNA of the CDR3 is TGTGCCAGCAGCATTCAGGACAGGGATGGCTACACCTTC. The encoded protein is CASSIQDRDGYTF.